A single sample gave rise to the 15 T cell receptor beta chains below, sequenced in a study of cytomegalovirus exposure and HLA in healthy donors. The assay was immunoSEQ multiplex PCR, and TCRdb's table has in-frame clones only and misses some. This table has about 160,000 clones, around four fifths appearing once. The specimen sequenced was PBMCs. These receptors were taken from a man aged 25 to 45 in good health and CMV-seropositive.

The CDR3 DNA reads TGCAGCGTTGAATACGGACTAGCGCAAGAGACCCAGTACTTC. It codes for CSVEYGLAQETQYF. This sequence joins TRBV29-1 and TRBJ2-5, with TRBD2 identical over 9 bases. This CDR3 has 14 residues. Germline lookup yields CDR1 SQVTM and CDR2 ANQGSEA. V lost 2 bases to trimming and J lost 2 bases; unmatched junction nucleotides: 3.

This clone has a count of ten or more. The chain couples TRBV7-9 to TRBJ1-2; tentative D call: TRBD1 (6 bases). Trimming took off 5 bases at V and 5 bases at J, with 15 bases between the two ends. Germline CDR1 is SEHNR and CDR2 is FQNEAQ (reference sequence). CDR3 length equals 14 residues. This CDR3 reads CASSTTGSIYGYTF. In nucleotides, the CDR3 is TGTGCCAGCAGCACCACAGGGTCGATTTATGGCTACACCTTC.

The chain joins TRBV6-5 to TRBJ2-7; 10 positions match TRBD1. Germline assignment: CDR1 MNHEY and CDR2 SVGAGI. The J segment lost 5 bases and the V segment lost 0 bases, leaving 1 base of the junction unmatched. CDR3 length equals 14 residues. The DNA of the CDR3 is TGTGCCAGCAGTTACTCGACAGGGGGCGACGAGCAGTACTTC. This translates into CASSYSTGGDEQYF.

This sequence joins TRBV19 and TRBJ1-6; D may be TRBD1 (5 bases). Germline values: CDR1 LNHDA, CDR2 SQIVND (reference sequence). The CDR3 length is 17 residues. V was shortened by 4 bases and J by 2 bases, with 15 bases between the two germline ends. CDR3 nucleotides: TGTGCCAGTAGTACCCGGGCAGGGATCACCTATAATTCACCCCTCCACTTT. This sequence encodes CASSTRAGITYNSPLHF.

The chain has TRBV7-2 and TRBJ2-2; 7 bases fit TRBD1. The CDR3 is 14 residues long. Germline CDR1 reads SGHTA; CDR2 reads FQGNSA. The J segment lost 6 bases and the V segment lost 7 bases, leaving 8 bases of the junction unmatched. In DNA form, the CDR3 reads TGTGCCAGCATCCAATACCAGGGGGCCGGGGAGCTGTTTTTT. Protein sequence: CASIQYQGAGELFF. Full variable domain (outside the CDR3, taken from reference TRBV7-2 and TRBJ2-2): GAGVSQSPSNKVTEKGKDVELRCDPISGHTALYWYRQSLGQGLEFLIYFQGNSAPDKSGLPSDRFSAERTGGSVSTLTIQRTQQEDSAVYLCASIQYQGAGELFFGEGSRLTVL.

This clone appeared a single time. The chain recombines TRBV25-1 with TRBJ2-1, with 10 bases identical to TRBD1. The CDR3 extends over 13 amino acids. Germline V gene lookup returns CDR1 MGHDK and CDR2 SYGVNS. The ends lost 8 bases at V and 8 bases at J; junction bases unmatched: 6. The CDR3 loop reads CASGDRGKDEQFF. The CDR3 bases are TGTGCCAGCGGGGACAGGGGTAAAGATGAGCAGTTCTTC. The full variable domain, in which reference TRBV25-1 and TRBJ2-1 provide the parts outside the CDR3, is EADIYQTPRYLVIGTGKKITLECSQTMGHDKMYWYQQDPGMELHLIHYSYGVNSTEKGDLSSESTVSRIRTEHFPLTLESARPSHTSQYLCASGDRGKDEQFFGPGTRLTVL.

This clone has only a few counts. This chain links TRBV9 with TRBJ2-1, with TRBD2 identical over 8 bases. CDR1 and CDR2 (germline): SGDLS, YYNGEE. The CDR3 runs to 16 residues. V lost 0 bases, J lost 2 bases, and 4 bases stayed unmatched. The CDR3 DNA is TGTGCCAGCAGCGTAGGTCAGCGGGGGCCCTACAATGAGCAGTTCTTC. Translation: CASSVGQRGPYNEQFF.

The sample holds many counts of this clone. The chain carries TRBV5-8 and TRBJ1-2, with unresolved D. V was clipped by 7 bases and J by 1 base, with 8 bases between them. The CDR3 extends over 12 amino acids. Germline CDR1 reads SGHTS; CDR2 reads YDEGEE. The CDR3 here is CASGPVNYGYTF. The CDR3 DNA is TGTGCCAGCGGGCCGGTTAACTATGGCTACACCTTC.

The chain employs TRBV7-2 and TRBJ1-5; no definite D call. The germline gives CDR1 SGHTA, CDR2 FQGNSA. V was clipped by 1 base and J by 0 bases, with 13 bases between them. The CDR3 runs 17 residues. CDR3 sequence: CASSLVSGGHSNQPQHF. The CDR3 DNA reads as TGTGCCAGCAGCTTAGTATCAGGAGGGCATAGCAATCAGCCCCAGCATTTT.

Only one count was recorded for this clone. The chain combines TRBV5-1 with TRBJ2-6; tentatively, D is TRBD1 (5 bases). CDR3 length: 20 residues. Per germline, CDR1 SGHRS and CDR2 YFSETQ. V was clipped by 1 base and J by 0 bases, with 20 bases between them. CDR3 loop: CASSLRGREGPFSGANVLTF. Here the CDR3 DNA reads TGCGCCAGCAGCTTGAGGGGCAGGGAAGGCCCCTTCTCTGGGGCCAACGTCCTGACTTTC.

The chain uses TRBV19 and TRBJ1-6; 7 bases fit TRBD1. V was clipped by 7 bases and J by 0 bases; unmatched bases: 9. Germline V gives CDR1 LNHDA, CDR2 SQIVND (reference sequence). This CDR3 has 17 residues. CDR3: CASMATGQSSYNSPLHF. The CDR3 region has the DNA TGTGCCAGTATGGCGACAGGGCAAAGCTCCTATAATTCACCCCTCCACTTT.

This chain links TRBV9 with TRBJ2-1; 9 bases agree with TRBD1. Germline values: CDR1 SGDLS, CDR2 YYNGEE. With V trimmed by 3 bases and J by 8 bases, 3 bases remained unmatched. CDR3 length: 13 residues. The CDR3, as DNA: TGTGCCAGCAGCGGGGACAGGGACGATGAGCAGTTCTTC. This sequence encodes CASSGDRDDEQFF.

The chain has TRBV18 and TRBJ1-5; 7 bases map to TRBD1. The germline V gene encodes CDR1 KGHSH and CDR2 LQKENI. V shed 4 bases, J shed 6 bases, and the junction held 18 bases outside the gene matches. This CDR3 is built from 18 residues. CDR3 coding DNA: TGTGCCAGCTCACAATACAGAAGGGACAGCCCCGCGGGTCAGCCCCAGCATTTT. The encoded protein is CASSQYRRDSPAGQPQHF.

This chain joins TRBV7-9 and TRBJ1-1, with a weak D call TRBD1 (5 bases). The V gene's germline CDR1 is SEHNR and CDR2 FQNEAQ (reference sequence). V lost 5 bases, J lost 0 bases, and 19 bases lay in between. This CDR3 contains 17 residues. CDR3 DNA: TGTGCCAGCAGCCCACAGACCGATGCAGGGATGAACACTGAAGCTTTCTTT. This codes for CASSPQTDAGMNTEAFF.

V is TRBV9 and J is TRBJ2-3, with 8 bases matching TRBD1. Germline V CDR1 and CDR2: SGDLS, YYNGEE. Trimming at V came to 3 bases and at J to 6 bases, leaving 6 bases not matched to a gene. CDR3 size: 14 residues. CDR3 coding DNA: TGTGCCAGCAGCGCGGACAGGGCCTCGGATACGCAGTATTTT. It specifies CASSADRASDTQYF.